The sample holds many counts of the clone carrying this TCR beta chain. What it recognizes is unknown. Thyroid surgery was performed in patients who had received no treatment beforehand. TCRdb re-called the PCR reads through MiXCR. The table lists just over 40,000 clones, about an eighth of them singletons, with under 30% in the top ten. This entry belongs to a study of metastatic and nonmetastatic thyroid tumors. At the level of the study: Across peripheral blood and tumor or nodule tissue samples taken from malignant and benign thyroid patients, the repertoires were compared with one another.

Study outcomes and limitations: Malignant thyroid tumors reportedly exceeded benign nodules significantly in TCR beta diversity, with the difference appearing in blood and tumor.

The CDR3 is made up of 15 amino acids. Per the germline V gene, CDR1 is LNHNV and CDR2 is YYDKDF (reference sequence). The trim removed 4 bases at V and 4 bases at J, leaving 7 bases unmatched. This chain joins TRBV15 and TRBJ2-3; 8 nucleotides match TRBD1. The receptor was derived from a female donor with papillary thyroid cancer or a benign thyroid nodule (not recorded which). Some clones in this sample may be carry-over from other donors' samples. The specimen sequenced was blood. The CDR3 reads CATSIGQGIADTQYF. The CDR3 DNA sequence: TGTGCCACCAGCATCGGACAGGGTATCGCAGATACGCAGTATTTT.